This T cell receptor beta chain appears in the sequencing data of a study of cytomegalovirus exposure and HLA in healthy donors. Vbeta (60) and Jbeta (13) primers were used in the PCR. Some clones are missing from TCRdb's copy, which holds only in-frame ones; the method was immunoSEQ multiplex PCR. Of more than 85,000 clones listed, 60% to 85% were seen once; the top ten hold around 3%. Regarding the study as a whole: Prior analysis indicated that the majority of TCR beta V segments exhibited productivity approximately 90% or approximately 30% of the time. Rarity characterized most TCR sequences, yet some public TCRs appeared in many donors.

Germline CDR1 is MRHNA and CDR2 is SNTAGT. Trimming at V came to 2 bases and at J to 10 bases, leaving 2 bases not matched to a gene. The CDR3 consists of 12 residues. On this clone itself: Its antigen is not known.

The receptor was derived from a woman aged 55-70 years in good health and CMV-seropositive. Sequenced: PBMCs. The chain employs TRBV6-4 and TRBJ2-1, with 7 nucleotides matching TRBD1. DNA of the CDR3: TGTGCCAGCAGTGACCGGACAGGAGAGCAGTTCTTC. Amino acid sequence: CASSDRTGEQFF.